This passage covers 21 T cell receptor beta chains from one sample sequenced in a study of spatial heterogeneity in lung cancer. Study-wide results and caveats: Tumors with more nonsynonymous mutations had more expanded intratumoral alpha and beta TCRs.

TCRdb processed the 5' RACE reads anew with MiXCR; each CDR3 protein has one entry. This table has 17,000 or so distinct CDR3 sequences, roughly 6.2% appearing once. Antigen specificity for these receptors is unknown. Time point of the sample: sample taken at primary tumor resection. Specimen: lung tumor tissue, collected at surgery. These receptors all stem from a male donor with early-stage non-small cell lung cancer.

This clonotype was recorded at least ten times. Found in a library prepared for alpha chains, this beta chain is an off-target read, and its abundance has little meaning. The chain carries TRBV20-1 and TRBJ2-1, with TRBD2 identical over 12 bases. The CDR3 spans 16 residues. CDR1 DFQATT and CDR2 SNEGSKA come from the germline V gene (reference sequence). The V gene end was trimmed by 3 bases and the J gene end by 4 bases; junction bases not matched to a gene: 7. Here the CDR3 reads CSARASGRAGYNEQFF. CDR3 DNA: TGCAGTGCTAGGGCTAGCGGGAGGGCCGGGTACAATGAGCAGTTCTTC.

This clonotype was detected ten times or more. A library prepared for alpha chains yielded this beta chain as an off-target read; its size is of little meaning. The V call is TRBV4-3, the J call TRBJ2-3; D is undetermined. The CDR3 length is 14 residues. Trimming cost V 0 bases and J 4 bases, with 8 bases left between them. Germline loops: CDR1 LGHNA, CDR2 YSLEER. The CDR3 loop reads CASSQDVGPDTQYF. The CDR3 DNA follows: TGCGCCAGCAGCCAAGATGTAGGGCCAGATACGCAGTATTTT.

This clonotype was counted many times. This beta chain represents an off-target read in a library built for alpha chains; its size is of limited meaning. The V call is TRBV7-2, the J call TRBJ2-5, with 7 nucleotides matching TRBD1. The V gene's germline CDR1 is SGHTA and CDR2 FQGNSA. The CDR3 spans 15 residues. Germline trimming cut 8 bases from V and 3 bases from J; bases unmatched to any gene: 12. Written as DNA, the CDR3 is TGTGCCAGCTCTCCGCTTAGGGGGCGCGAAGAGACCCAGTACTTC. Protein sequence: CASSPLRGREETQYF.

This clonotype has at least ten counts. This beta chain represents an off-target read in a library built for alpha chains; its size is of limited meaning. V and J are TRBV7-9 and TRBJ1-5; D not resolved. This CDR3 has 13 amino acids. Looked up from germline, CDR1 is SEHNR and CDR2 is FQNEAQ (reference sequence). V lost 3 bases to trimming and J lost 4 bases, with 7 bases between them. The CDR3 bases are TGTGCCAGCAGCTTCCAAGAAAATCAGCCCCAGCATTTT. Its protein product is CASSFQENQPQHF. Together with reference TRBV7-9 and TRBJ1-5, the CDR3 gives the full variable domain: DTGVSQNPRHKITKRGQNVTFRCDPISEHNRLYWYRQTLGQGPEFLTYFQNEAQLEKSRLLSDRFSAERPKGSFSTLEIQRTEQGDSAMYLCASSFQENQPQHFGDGTRLSIL.

This clonotype was seen repeatedly, ten times or more. A library made for alpha chains picked up this beta chain off target, so its size means little. The chain has TRBV10-3 and TRBJ2-3; TRBD1 is a possible D gene (6 bases). Germline loops: CDR1 ENHRY, CDR2 SYGVKD. V lost 3 bases and J 5 bases, leaving 15 bases between the germline ends. The CDR3 sequence is 15 residues long. Written as DNA, the CDR3 is TGTGCCATCAGTGACCGACAGGCCGGTAGAGATACGCAGTATTTT. It specifies CAISDRQAGRDTQYF.

This clonotype was detected a few times. This beta chain represents an off-target read in a library built for alpha chains; its size is of limited meaning. The chain couples TRBV19 to TRBJ1-1, with D tentatively TRBD1 (5 bases). There are 13 residues in the CDR3. Trimming pared 5 bases from V and 2 bases from J, leaving 9 bases between. Germline loops: CDR1 LNHDA, CDR2 SQIVND (reference sequence). The CDR3 sequence: CASSQTVNTEAFF. CDR3 coding DNA: TGTGCCAGTAGTCAGACAGTCAACACTGAAGCTTTCTTT.

This clonotype has at least ten counts. Since the library was made to target alpha chains, this beta chain is a stray read and its abundance is not meaningful. This chain connects TRBV7-8 to TRBJ2-1, with D unclear. The V gene lost 1 base and the J gene lost 0 bases, with 10 bases spanning the gap. CDR3 length: 16 amino acids. CDR1 SGHVS and CDR2 FQNEAQ come from the germline V gene. This chain's CDR3 is CASSLEPASSYNEQFF. The CDR3 region has the DNA TGTGCCAGCAGCTTAGAACCCGCAAGCTCCTACAATGAGCAGTTCTTC.

This clonotype was counted many times. Little can be read into the size of this beta chain, an off-target read in a library designed for alpha chains. The chain uses TRBV20-1 and TRBJ2-4; D remains ambiguous. The V and J ends lost 4 bases and 7 bases respectively, with 20 bases between them. Germline V CDR1 and CDR2: DFQATT, SNEGSKA (reference sequence). This CDR3 contains 15 residues. The CDR3 bases are TGCAGTGCTAATGCCCCGCGACTTCCCGATAACATTCAGTACTTC. Translation gives CSANAPRLPDNIQYF.

Many counts were recorded for this clonotype. This beta chain is off target for a library built for alpha chains, so its abundance means little. The V call is TRBV6-1, the J call TRBJ1-2; D gene uncertain. This CDR3 has 12 amino acids. Trimming removed 1 base from V and 8 bases from J, with 8 bases in between. Germline lookup yields CDR1 MNHNS and CDR2 SASEGT. The CDR3 coding sequence is TGTGCCAGCAGTGAAGGCCGGAAAGGCTACACCTTC. As protein: CASSEGRKGYTF.

The table lists this clonotype with many counts. The library was prepared for alpha chains; this beta chain is a stray read, so its frequency means little. The chain uses TRBV20-1 and TRBJ1-4; TRBD1 aligns across 7 bases. This CDR3 is built from 18 residues. V was pared by 0 bases and J by 0 bases, with 10 bases of the junction left unmatched. Germline V CDR1 and CDR2: DFQATT, SNEGSKA (reference sequence). Here the CDR3 DNA reads TGCAGTGCTAGAGATGTCGCAGGGGGGATAGCAACTAATGAAAAACTGTTTTTT. Translating it yields CSARDVAGGIATNEKLFF.

This clonotype was seen ten or more times. This beta chain appears as a stray read in a library generated for alpha chains; its size is not informative. The chain uses TRBV4-3 and TRBJ1-2; 11 bases fit TRBD1. The trim removed 1 base at V and 3 bases at J, leaving 4 bases unmatched. This CDR3 is built from 16 residues. Germline CDR1 reads LGHNA; CDR2 reads YSLEER. The CDR3 protein is CASSQGTGGADYGYTF. In DNA form, the CDR3 reads TGCGCCAGCAGCCAAGGGACAGGGGGCGCTGACTATGGCTACACCTTC.

This clonotype occurred many times. With the library built for alpha chains, this beta chain is off target and its frequency is not meaningful. The rearrangement links TRBV3-1 to TRBJ1-3, with D perhaps matching TRBD1 (6 bases). Germline V gene sequence: CDR1 LGHDT, CDR2 YNNKEL (reference sequence). The V gene lost 3 bases and the J gene lost 8 bases, with 17 bases spanning the gap. CDR3 length equals 15 residues. The CDR3 DNA follows: TGTGCCAGCAGCCAGGGACACGGGGAGGTGTACACCATATATTTT. Translated, it gives CASSQGHGEVYTIYF.

Only a few counts were recorded for this clonotype. Since it is a stray read in a library aimed at alpha chains, this beta chain has a size that is not meaningful. The chain couples TRBV6-5 to TRBJ2-3, with 9 bases identical to TRBD2. The germline V gene has CDR1 MNHEY and CDR2 SVGAGI. This CDR3 has 17 amino acids. Losses at the gene ends were 4 bases for V and 3 bases for J; bases not matched to a gene: 11. CDR3 DNA sequence: TGTGCCAGCAGTTCAAACCCTTTAGCGGGAGTTACAGATACGCAGTATTTT. It is translated as CASSSNPLAGVTDTQYF.

On this clonotype: This beta chain was picked up by a library intended for alpha chains and is off target, so its count carries little meaning. The V gene is TRBV7-2, the J gene TRBJ2-7; D may be TRBD2 (6 bases). There are 16 residues in the CDR3. Germline V gene lookup returns CDR1 SGHTA and CDR2 FQGNSA. V lost 2 bases, J lost 6 bases, and 20 bases lay in between. In DNA, the CDR3 is TGTGCCAGCAGCTTACTTCCCCCCTCCGGAGCGGGCGAGCAGTACTTC. It codes for CASSLLPPSGAGEQYF.

The table lists this clonotype with many counts. This beta chain represents an off-target read in a library built for alpha chains; its size is of limited meaning. The gene calls are TRBV7-8 and TRBJ2-1; the match to TRBD2 covers 7 bases. This CDR3 comprises 15 residues. Trimming cost V 1 base and J 7 bases; bases outside gene matches: 7. Germline V gives CDR1 SGHVS, CDR2 FQNEAQ. CDR3 residues: CASSLDRAGRNEQFF. The CDR3 DNA sequence: TGTGCCAGCAGCTTAGATCGAGCGGGAAGAAATGAGCAGTTCTTC.

Note on this clonotype: Being off target in a library aimed at alpha chains, this beta chain has a size of little meaning. V and J are TRBV27 and TRBJ2-4, with a possible D match to TRBD1 (5 bases). Deletions cut 4 bases from V and 7 bases from J, with 11 bases between. This CDR3 is built from 13 residues. The germline V gene has CDR1 MNHEY and CDR2 SMNVEV (reference sequence). CDR3 nucleotide sequence: TGTGCCAGCAGTTGGGGCAGGTGGAACATTCAGTACTTC. Translated: CASSWGRWNIQYF.

This clonotype is labeled medium-sized. Because the library targeted alpha chains, this beta chain is an off-target read whose size means little. The rearrangement joins TRBV4-2 to TRBJ1-1; 9 positions match TRBD1. The CDR3 runs to 18 residues. Germline CDR1 is LGHNA and CDR2 is YNFKEQ. Losses at the gene ends were 1 base for V and 0 bases for J; bases not matched to a gene: 9. The CDR3 bases are TGTGCCAGCAGCCAAGGGGGGGGACAGGGCCTCTTGAACACTGAAGCTTTCTTT. This codes for CASSQGGGQGLLNTEAFF.

This clonotype turned up a few times. This beta chain is an off-target read within a library intended for alpha chains, so its frequency means little. The chain links TRBV7-2 to TRBJ2-2, with 9 nucleotides matching TRBD1. Germline V gene lookup returns CDR1 SGHTA and CDR2 FQGNSA. V was clipped by 2 bases and J by 4 bases; unmatched bases: 2. The CDR3 spans 15 residues. The CDR3 here is CASSLRDRVTGELFF. As DNA, the CDR3 is TGTGCCAGCAGCTTAAGGGACAGGGTCACCGGGGAGCTGTTTTTT.

Notes on this clonotype: The library was built for alpha chains, so this beta chain is an off-target read and its size means little. The V call is TRBV7-2, the J call TRBJ1-6; 7 positions agree with TRBD1. Trimming removed 5 bases from V and 3 bases from J; junction bases left unmatched: 1. Germline V gene lookup returns CDR1 SGHTA and CDR2 FQGNSA. This CDR3 contains 14 residues. CDR3: CASSRDSYNSPLHF. The DNA of the CDR3 is TGTGCCAGCAGCCGGGACAGCTATAATTCACCCCTCCACTTT.

This clonotype was recorded at least ten times. As an off-target read in a library built for alpha chains, this beta chain has a frequency of little significance. The chain carries TRBV6-5 and TRBJ1-3, with 8 nucleotides matching TRBD1. This CDR3 spans 15 amino acids. Germline assignment: CDR1 MNHEY and CDR2 SVGAGI. V lost 2 bases and J lost 7; bases outside the gene matches: 7. This CDR3 reads CASSYLGQGTNTIYF. The CDR3 DNA sequence: TGTGCCAGCAGTTACCTTGGACAGGGAACGAACACCATATATTTT.

Notes on this clonotype: A much larger clone differs from this one at a single base, so this may be a read error. This beta chain lies outside the target of a library built for alpha chains; its clone size means little. The chain carries TRBV14 and TRBJ1-2; D not resolved. This CDR3 contains 13 residues. The V end was cut by 0 bases, the J end by 4 bases, with 6 bases between. Germline CDR1 reads SGHDN; CDR2 reads FVKESK. The CDR3 spells CASSQDVSYGYTF. Written as DNA, the CDR3 is TGTGCCAGCAGCCAAGATGTCAGCTATGGCTACACCTTC.